A selection of T cell receptor beta chains follows, all from one sample in a study of tumor-infiltrating lymphocytes in glioblastoma multiforme. TCRdb analysed the multiplex PCR reads with MiXCR anew, one entry per CDR3 protein. The sample has almost 20,000 distinct CDR3 sequences; under 80% are singletons. The sequenced material came from peripheral blood. These receptors were obtained from a male donor with glioblastoma. CDR3s include the opening cysteine and the closing phenylalanine or tryptophan. The D gene is left open where the match is weak. The listing skips clone size in some rows; elsewhere it reads once, few, many or a size class.

j_gene: TRBJ2-1; d_gene: TRBD2; abundance: .; v_gene: TRBV11-2; CDR3aa: CASSSRLAGGLSYNEQFF; CDR3nt: TGTGCCAGCAGCTCCCGACTAGCGGGAGGCCTCTCCTACAATGAGCAGTTCTTC
j_gene: TRBJ2-7; d_gene: TRBD1; abundance: .; v_gene: TRBV29-1; CDR3aa: CSVAQGNNYEQYF; CDR3nt: TGCAGCGTTGCACAGGGGAATAATTACGAGCAGTACTTC
j_gene: TRBJ2-7; d_gene: TRBD1; abundance: many; v_gene: TRBV29-1; CDR3aa: CSVASGTGAREQYF; CDR3nt: TGCAGCGTCGCGTCCGGGACAGGAGCTAGGGAGCAGTACTTC
j_gene: TRBJ2-7; d_gene: .; abundance: many; v_gene: TRBV29-1; CDR3aa: CSPTGAVDEQYF; CDR3nt: TGCAGCCCCACCGGGGCAGTGGACGAGCAGTACTTC
j_gene: TRBJ2-2; d_gene: .; abundance: once; v_gene: TRBV11-3; CDR3aa: CASSVGTMKTGELSF; CDR3nt: TGTGCCAGCAGCGTAGGGACAATGAAGACCGGGGAGCTGTCTTTT
j_gene: TRBJ2-7; d_gene: .; abundance: .; v_gene: TRBV29-1; CDR3aa: CSVDVGLTYEQYF; CDR3nt: TGCAGCGTTGATGTGGGGCTGACCTACGAGCAGTACTTC
j_gene: TRBJ2-2; d_gene: .; abundance: .; v_gene: TRBV14; CDR3aa: CASSLMGTGELFF; CDR3nt: TGTGCCAGCAGCTTGATGGGCACAGGGGAGCTGTTTTTT
j_gene: TRBJ2-7; d_gene: .; abundance: .; v_gene: TRBV11-3; CDR3aa: CASSLVASTYEQYF; CDR3nt: TGTGCCAGCAGCTTAGTAGCGTCCACCTACGAGCAGTACTTC
j_gene: TRBJ2-1; d_gene: TRBD2; abundance: once; v_gene: TRBV10-3; CDR3aa: CAISLAGGGNEQFF; CDR3nt: TGTGCCATCAGTCTAGCGGGAGGAGGCAATGAGCAGTTCTTC
j_gene: TRBJ2-1; d_gene: TRBD2; abundance: once; v_gene: TRBV20-1; CDR3aa: CSARDSREGGRNEQFF; CDR3nt: TGCAGTGCTAGAGATTCGAGGGAGGGCGGGAGGAATGAGCAGTTCTTC
j_gene: TRBJ2-7; d_gene: .; abundance: .; v_gene: TRBV11-2; CDR3aa: CASSPSGGIYEQYF; CDR3nt: TGTGCCAGCAGCCCATCAGGGGGGATCTACGAGCAGTACTTC
j_gene: TRBJ2-5; d_gene: .; abundance: .; v_gene: TRBV11-2; CDR3aa: CASSSAGQVETQYF; CDR3nt: TGTGCCAGCAGCTCAGCCGGACAAGTGGAGACCCAGTACTTC
j_gene: TRBJ2-2; d_gene: .; abundance: large; v_gene: TRBV11-3; CDR3aa: CASSLGTMNTGELFF; CDR3nt: TGTGCCAGCAGCTTAGGGACAATGAACACCGGGGAGCTGTTTTTT
j_gene: TRBJ2-1; d_gene: .; abundance: .; v_gene: TRBV11-2; CDR3aa: CVSSLFYEHCF; CDR3nt: TGTGTCAGCAGCTTATTTTATGAGCACTGCTTC
j_gene: TRBJ1-6; d_gene: .; abundance: .; v_gene: TRBV27; CDR3aa: CASRLEGLAYNSPLHF; CDR3nt: TGTGCCAGCAGGCTTGAGGGACTCGCCTATAATTCACCCCTCCACTTT
j_gene: TRBJ2-2; d_gene: .; abundance: .; v_gene: TRBV29-1; CDR3aa: CSTRQSNTRELFF; CDR3nt: TGCAGCACAAGACAGTCGAACACCAGGGAGCTGTTTTTT
j_gene: TRBJ2-1; d_gene: .; abundance: many; v_gene: TRBV14; CDR3aa: CASSHHISYNEQFF; CDR3nt: TGTGCCAGCAGCCACCATATATCCTACAATGAGCAGTTCTTC
j_gene: TRBJ2-5; d_gene: TRBD2; abundance: once; v_gene: TRBV11-3; CDR3aa: CASSLKLAGGETQYF; CDR3nt: TGTGCCAGCAGCTTGAAGTTAGCGGGAGGGGAGACCCAGTACTTC
j_gene: TRBJ1-1; d_gene: .; abundance: .; v_gene: TRBV20-1; CDR3aa: CSTSSGPQAFF; CDR3nt: TGCAGTACCTCCTCAGGGCCACAAGCTTTCTTT
j_gene: TRBJ2-7; d_gene: .; abundance: .; v_gene: TRBV5-4; CDR3aa: CASSLTGRYEQCF; CDR3nt: TGTGCCAGCAGCTTAACGGGACGGTACGAGCAGTGCTTC
j_gene: TRBJ2-3; d_gene: .; abundance: .; v_gene: TRBV11-2; CDR3aa: CARSPLLQRADTRYF; CDR3nt: TGTGCCAGGAGCCCCCTCCTCCAGCGGGCGGATACGCGGTATTTT
j_gene: TRBJ1-1; d_gene: .; abundance: .; v_gene: TRBV6-5; CDR3aa: CTSSYREYTEAFF; CDR3nt: TGTACCAGCAGTTACAGGGAGTACACTGAAGCTTTCTTT
j_gene: TRBJ2-7; d_gene: .; abundance: .; v_gene: TRBV11-2; CDR3aa: CASSCQVNSEQYF; CDR3nt: TGTGCCAGCAGCTGCCAGGTCAATAGCGAGCAGTACTTC
j_gene: TRBJ2-1; d_gene: .; abundance: .; v_gene: TRBV11-2; CDR3aa: CANSFGYNDQFF; CDR3nt: TGTGCCAATAGCTTCGGCTACAATGATCAGTTCTTC
j_gene: TRBJ1-3; d_gene: .; abundance: .; v_gene: TRBV11-2; CDR3aa: CASSITLPGNTVYF; CDR3nt: TGTGCCAGCAGCATCACGCTGCCTGGAAACACCGTATATTTC
j_gene: TRBJ2-1; d_gene: TRBD2; abundance: .; v_gene: TRBV11-2; CDR3aa: CASSLGLTGESEKFF; CDR3nt: TGTGCCAGCAGCTTGGGACTAACAGGAGAAAGTGAGAAGTTCTTC
j_gene: TRBJ2-1; d_gene: TRBD2; abundance: few; v_gene: TRBV11-3; CDR3aa: CASSPGTSGMNEQFF; CDR3nt: TGTGCCAGCTCACCGGGGACTAGCGGGATGAATGAGCAGTTCTTC